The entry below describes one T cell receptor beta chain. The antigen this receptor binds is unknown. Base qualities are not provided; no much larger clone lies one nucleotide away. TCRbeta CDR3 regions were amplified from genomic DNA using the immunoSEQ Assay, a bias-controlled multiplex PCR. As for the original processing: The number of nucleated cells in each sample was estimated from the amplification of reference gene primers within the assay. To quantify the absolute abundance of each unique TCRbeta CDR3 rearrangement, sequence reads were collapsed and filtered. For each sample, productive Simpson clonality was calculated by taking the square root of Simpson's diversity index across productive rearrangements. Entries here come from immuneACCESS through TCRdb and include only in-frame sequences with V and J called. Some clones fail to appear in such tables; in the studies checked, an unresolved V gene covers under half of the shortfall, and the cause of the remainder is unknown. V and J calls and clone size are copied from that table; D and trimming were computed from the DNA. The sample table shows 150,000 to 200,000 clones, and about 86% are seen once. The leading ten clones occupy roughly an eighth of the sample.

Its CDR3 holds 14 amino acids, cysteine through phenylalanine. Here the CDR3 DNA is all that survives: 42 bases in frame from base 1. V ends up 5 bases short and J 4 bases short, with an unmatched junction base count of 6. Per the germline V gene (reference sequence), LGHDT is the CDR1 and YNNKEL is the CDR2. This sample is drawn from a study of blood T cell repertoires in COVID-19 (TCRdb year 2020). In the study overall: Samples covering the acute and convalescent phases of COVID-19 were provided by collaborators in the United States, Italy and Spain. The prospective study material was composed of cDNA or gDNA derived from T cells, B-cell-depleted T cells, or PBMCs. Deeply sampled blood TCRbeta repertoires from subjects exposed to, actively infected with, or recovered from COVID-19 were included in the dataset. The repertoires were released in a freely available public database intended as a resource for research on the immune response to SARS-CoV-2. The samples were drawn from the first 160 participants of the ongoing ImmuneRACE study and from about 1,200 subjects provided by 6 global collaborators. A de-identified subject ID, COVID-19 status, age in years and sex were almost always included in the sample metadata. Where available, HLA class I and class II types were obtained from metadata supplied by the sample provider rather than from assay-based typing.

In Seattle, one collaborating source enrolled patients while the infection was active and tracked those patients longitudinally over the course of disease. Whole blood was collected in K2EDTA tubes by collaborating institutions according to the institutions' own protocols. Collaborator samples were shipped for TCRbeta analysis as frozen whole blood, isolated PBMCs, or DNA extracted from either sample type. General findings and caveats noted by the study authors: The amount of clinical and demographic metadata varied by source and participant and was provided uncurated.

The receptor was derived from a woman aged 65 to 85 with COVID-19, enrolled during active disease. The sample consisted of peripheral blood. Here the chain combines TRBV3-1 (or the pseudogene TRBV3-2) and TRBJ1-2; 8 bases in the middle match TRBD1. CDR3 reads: CASSATDRGYGYTF. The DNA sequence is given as TGTGCCAGCAGCGCTACCGACAGGGGCTATGGCTACACCTTC.